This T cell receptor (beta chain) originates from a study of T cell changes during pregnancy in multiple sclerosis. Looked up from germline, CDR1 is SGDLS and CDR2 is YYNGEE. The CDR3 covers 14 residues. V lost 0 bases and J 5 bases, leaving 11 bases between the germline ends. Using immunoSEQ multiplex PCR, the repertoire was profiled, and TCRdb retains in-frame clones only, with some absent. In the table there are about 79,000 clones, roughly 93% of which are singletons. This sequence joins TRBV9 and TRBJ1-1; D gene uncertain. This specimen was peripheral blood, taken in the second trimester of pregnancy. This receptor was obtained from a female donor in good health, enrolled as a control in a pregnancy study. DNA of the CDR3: TGTGCCAGCAGCGTAGACGGGGATAGGACTGAAGCTTTCTTT. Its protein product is CASSVDGDRTEAFF. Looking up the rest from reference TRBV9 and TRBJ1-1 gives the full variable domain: DSGVTQTPKHLITATGQRVTLRCSPRSGDLSVYWYQQSLDQGLQFLIQYYNGEERAKGNILERFSAQQFPDLHSELNLSSLELGDSALYFCASSVDGDRTEAFFGQGTRLTVV.